Listed below are T cell receptor beta chains from one sample, sequenced in a study of blood T cell repertoires in COVID-19. TCRdb's table, derived via immunoSEQ multiplex PCR, lists solely in-frame clones and lacks some. The data contain about 99,000 clones, roughly nine tenths of them seen just once; the ten biggest clones take up about 5.1%. The sequencing input was peripheral blood. These receptors were obtained from a human donor in a cohort sampled during active COVID-19. The CDR3 runs from the conserved cysteine through the conserved F or W. D genes are given only for firm matches. Clone size is shown for a subset of rows, as once, few, many or a class of expanded clone.

NA NA TRBJ2-7 TRBV4-1 16 TGCGCCAGCAGCCAAGATAGTGCGGGCAGGGGCTACGAGCAGTACTTC CASSQDSAGRGYEQYF
NA NA TRBJ1-1 TRBV10-3 15 TGTGCCATCAGGACAACAGGCGACCAGAACACTGAAGCTTTCTTT CAIRTTGDQNTEAFF
TRBD1 NA TRBJ1-1 TRBV10-3 15 TGTGCCATCAGTGAGACCGGGACAGGGGAAACTGAAGCTTTCTTT CAISETGTGETEAFF
NA NA TRBJ2-2 TRBV5-1 16 TGCGCCAGCAGCTTAAGCGGGCACCCGAACACCGGGGAGCTGTTTTTT CASSLSGHPNTGELFF
TRBD1 NA TRBJ1-1 TRBV12-3/TRBV12-4 13 TGTGCCAGCAGTTCCCCTGACAGGGTTGAAGCTTTCTTT CASSSPDRVEAFF
NA NA TRBJ1-2 TRBV11-3 16 TGTGCCAGCAGCCCAGGGGAAGCGGCCTCTGCTTATGGCTACACCTTC CASSPGEAASAYGYTF
NA NA TRBJ1-4 TRBV19 17 TGTGCCAGTACCCCCTCGCGGCAGGGAATGGTGTTGGAAAAACTGTTTTTT CASTPSRQGMVLEKLFF
NA NA TRBJ2-7 TRBV28 12 TGTGCCACCCAGGGCAGCTCCTACGAGCAGTACTTC CATQGSSYEQYF
TRBD2 NA TRBJ2-3 TRBV19 16 TGTGCCAGTAGTATCTCGGCGGGAGAAGGCTTGGGTACGCAGTATTTT CASSISAGEGLGTQYF
TRBD1 NA TRBJ2-2 TRBV9 14 TGTGCCAGCAGCCGGGACAGGGTTTACGGGGAGCTGTTTTTT CASSRDRVYGELFF
TRBD1 NA TRBJ1-1 TRBV25-1 15 TGTGCCAGCAGCGAAAGGACAGGGGGTAGGACTGAAGCTTTCTTT CASSERTGGRTEAFF
NA NA TRBJ1-1 TRBV7-9 12 TGTGCCAGCAGCCCGGAGGCCCCCCCAGCTTTCTTT CASSPEAPPAFF
TRBD2 NA TRBJ2-7 TRBV9 15 TGTGCCAGCAGCGTAAACCCTAGCGGTACCTACGAGCAGTACTTC CASSVNPSGTYEQYF
NA once TRBJ2-3 TRBV6-5 15 TGTGCCAGCACCGAATCGGGGTCGAGCACAGATACGCAGTATTTT CASTESGSSTDTQYF
TRBD2 NA TRBJ2-3 TRBV18 15 TGTGCCAGCTCACCGTCCGGGACTAGCGGGCCTCCAACGTATTTT CASSPSGTSGPPTYF
TRBD1 NA TRBJ1-1 TRBV12-5 15 TGTGCTAGTGGTTTGAGCAGGGGGCCGTTAACTGAAGCTTTCTTT CASGLSRGPLTEAFF
NA NA TRBJ2-3 TRBV7-3 8 TGTGCCACCTACACGCAGTATTTT CATYTQYF
TRBD2 NA TRBJ2-1 TRBV5-1 15 TGCGCCAGCAGCTTGGCCGCCGGGGGGTACAATGAGCAGTTCTTC CASSLAAGGYNEQFF
NA NA TRBJ1-4 TRBV4-2 18 TGTGCCAGCAGCCCAGACCTCAGGGGATGGGCAACTAATGAAAAACTGTTTTTT CASSPDLRGWATNEKLFF
TRBD2 NA TRBJ2-1 TRBV7-3 17 TGTGCCAGCAGCTTAACGGGACTAGCGGGAGGTCGCGGTGAGCAGTTCTTC CASSLTGLAGGRGEQFF
TRBD2 NA TRBJ2-3 TRBV7-9 19 TGTGCCAGCAGCGATCCCACCGGACTAGCGGGGTCAATAGCAGATACGCAGTATTTT CASSDPTGLAGSIADTQYF
TRBD1 NA TRBJ2-2 TRBV5-6 16 TGTGCCAGCAGCTCCAGTGGACAGGGTCGGGCCGGGGAGCTGTTTTTT CASSSSGQGRAGELFF
NA NA TRBJ2-7 TRBV19 13 TGTGCCAGTAGTATAGGGTCCTACTACGAGCAGTACTTC CASSIGSYYEQYF
NA NA TRBJ2-1 TRBV9 18 TGTGCCAGCAGCGAAGGGCTGGAGGGTAGCTCCCGTATGGTTGAGCAGTTCTTC CASSEGLEGSSRMVEQFF
NA NA TRBJ2-6 TRBV7-3 14 TGTGCCAGCAGTTTCCGGTCCGGGGCCAACGTCCTGACTTTC CASSFRSGANVLTF
NA NA TRBJ2-2 TRBV6-2/TRBV6-3 16 TGTGCCAGCAGTAATATAGCGGTTTCGAACACCGGGGAGCTGTTTTTT CASSNIAVSNTGELFF
NA NA TRBJ2-1 TRBV5-1 12 TGCGCCAGCATGATAGAACGGGATGAGCAGTTCTTC CASMIERDEQFF
NA NA TRBJ1-5 TRBV25-1 13 TGTGCCAGCAGGGGGGGGGCAGGTCAGCCCCAGCATTTT CASRGGAGQPQHF
NA NA TRBJ2-3 TRBV10-3 13 TGTGCCATCAGTGACCTAGCCTCAGATACGCAGTATTTT CAISDLASDTQYF
TRBD2 NA TRBJ2-2 TRBV28 15 TGTGCCAGCAGTTTACTCATAGCGGGGGGCGGGGAGCTGTTTTTT CASSLLIAGGGELFF
NA NA TRBJ2-5 TRBV5-6 13 TGTGCCAGCCGGGACTGGATGCAAGAGACCCAGTACTTC CASRDWMQETQYF
TRBD1 NA TRBJ2-5 TRBV5-1 13 TGCGCCAGCAGCGGGACAGGGCAAGAGACCCAGTACTTC CASSGTGQETQYF
TRBD2 NA TRBJ2-3 TRBV3-1/TRBV3-2 15 TGTGCCAGCAGCCAAGATTCGGGGGGGACAGATACGCAGTATTTT CASSQDSGGTDTQYF
NA NA TRBJ1-6 TRBV27 15 TGTGCCAGCAGACTGGGGCAGGGGATAGCTTCACCCCTCCACTTT CASRLGQGIASPLHF
TRBD1 NA TRBJ1-6 TRBV9 16 TGTGCCAGCAGCGTAGAGGACAGGGAGACCGGTTCACCCCTCCACTTT CASSVEDRETGSPLHF
NA NA TRBJ1-5 TRBV10-3 15 TGTGCCATCAGTGAGTCGATAGGGACAAGGCAGCCCCAGCATTTT CAISESIGTRQPQHF
NA NA TRBJ1-6 TRBV4-2 15 TGTGCCAGCAGCCAAGAGAACAGTTTTAATTCACCCCTCCACTTT CASSQENSFNSPLHF
NA NA TRBJ1-2 TRBV9 13 TGTGCCAGCAGCGTAGACTCTAACTATGGCTACACCTTC CASSVDSNYGYTF
NA NA TRBJ2-2 TRBV3-1/TRBV3-2 18 TGTGCCAGCAGCCGCAAAGCGGGACAGGTAGGAGGTACCGGGGAGCTGTTTTTT CASSRKAGQVGGTGELFF
TRBD1 NA TRBJ1-2 TRBV9 13 TGTGCCAGCAGCGCCCAAGGGGGCGACGGCTACACCTTC CASSAQGGDGYTF
TRBD1 NA TRBJ2-1 TRBV4-3 16 TGCGCCAGCAGCCAAGAGCCGGGACAGGGTAACAATGAGCAGTTCTTC CASSQEPGQGNNEQFF
TRBD2 NA TRBJ2-1 TRBV7-6 15 TGTGCCAGCAGCTTAGGGCTAGCGGTTTACAATGAGCAGTTCTTC CASSLGLAVYNEQFF
NA NA TRBJ2-7 TRBV15 16 TGTGCCACCAGCAGAGATCTAGCCGCTCCCCCCTACGAGCAGTACTTC CATSRDLAAPPYEQYF
NA NA TRBJ1-1 TRBV9 14 TGTGCCAGCAGCACCACTACGGCGAACACTGAAGCTTTCTTT CASSTTTANTEAFF
TRBD2 NA TRBJ2-2 TRBV2 15 TGTGCCAGCAAGAGGACTAGCGGGAGGGCCGGGGAGCTGTTTTTT CASKRTSGRAGELFF
NA NA TRBJ1-1 TRBV19 17 TGTGCCAGTAGTATAGACTATTTTGGGGCGACGAACACTGAAGCTTTCTTT CASSIDYFGATNTEAFF
NA NA TRBJ1-1 TRBV7-9 13 TGTGCCAGCAGTTCTGGACAGAATGAGAGAGCTTTCTTT CASSSGQNERAFF
TRBD2 NA TRBJ2-1 TRBV7-2 16 TGTGCCAGCAGCCCATTCCCGGGGGGAGTATACAATGAGCAGTTCTTC CASSPFPGGVYNEQFF
NA NA TRBJ2-1 TRBV14 16 TGTGCCAGCAGCCAAGATGGGCTCTACCCCATCAATGAGCAGTTCTTC CASSQDGLYPINEQFF
TRBD2 NA TRBJ2-2 TRBV9 16 TGTGCCAGCAGCGCCTCAGGGAGGGGGAACACCGGGGAGCTGTTTTTT CASSASGRGNTGELFF
NA NA TRBJ2-4 TRBV27 15 TGTGCCAGCAGTCCGCGGGGTCAGGGGGTTAACATTCAGTACTTC CASSPRGQGVNIQYF
NA NA TRBJ1-2 TRBV28 14 TGTGCCAGCAGTTCCCCGGGAGGGGGTAGGGGCTACACCTTC CASSSPGGGRGYTF
NA once TRBJ2-2 TRBV12-3/TRBV12-4 11 TGTGCCAGCAGCCGCACCGGGGAGCTGTTTTTT CASSRTGELFF
NA NA TRBJ2-2 TRBV5-1 16 TGCGCCAGCAGCTTGGAGGCAGGTTCTAAGGCCGGGGAGCTGTTTTTT CASSLEAGSKAGELFF
NA NA TRBJ1-5 TRBV27 14 TGTGCCAGCAGTTTGTACGTAGGCAATCAGCCCCAGCATTTT CASSLYVGNQPQHF